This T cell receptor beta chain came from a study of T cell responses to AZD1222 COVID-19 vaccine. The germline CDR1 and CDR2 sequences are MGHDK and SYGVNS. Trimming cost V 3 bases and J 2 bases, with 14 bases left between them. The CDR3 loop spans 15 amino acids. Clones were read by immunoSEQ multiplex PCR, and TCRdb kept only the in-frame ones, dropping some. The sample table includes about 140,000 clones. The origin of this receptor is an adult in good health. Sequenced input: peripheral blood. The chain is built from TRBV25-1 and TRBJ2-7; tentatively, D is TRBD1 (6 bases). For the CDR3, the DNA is TGTGCCAGCAGTGAGCCCGGACAGCGAGCCTACGAGCAGTACTTC. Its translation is CASSEPGQRAYEQYF.